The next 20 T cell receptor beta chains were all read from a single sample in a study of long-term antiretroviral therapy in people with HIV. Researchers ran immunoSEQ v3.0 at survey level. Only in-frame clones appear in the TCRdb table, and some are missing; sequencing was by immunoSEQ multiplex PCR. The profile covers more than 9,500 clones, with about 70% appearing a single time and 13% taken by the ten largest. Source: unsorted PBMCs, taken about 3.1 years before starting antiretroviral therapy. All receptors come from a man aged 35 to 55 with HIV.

The CDR3 DNA sequence: TGTGCCAGCAGTTACAGGGGGAGAGGAGCCTACGAGCAGTACTTC. Its translation is CASSYRGRGAYEQYF. The chain couples TRBV6-6 to TRBJ2-7; tentatively, D is TRBD1 (6 bases). The CDR3 covers 15 residues. Trimming removed 2 bases at V and 2 bases at J, with 13 bases between. Germline V gene lookup returns CDR1 MNHNY and CDR2 SVGAGI (reference sequence).

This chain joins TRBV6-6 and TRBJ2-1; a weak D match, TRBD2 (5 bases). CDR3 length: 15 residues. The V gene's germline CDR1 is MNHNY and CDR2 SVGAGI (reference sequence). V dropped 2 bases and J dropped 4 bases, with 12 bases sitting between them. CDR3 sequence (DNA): TGTGCCAGCAGTTACCTAGGGAGATTATACAATGAGCAGTTCTTC. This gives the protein CASSYLGRLYNEQFF.

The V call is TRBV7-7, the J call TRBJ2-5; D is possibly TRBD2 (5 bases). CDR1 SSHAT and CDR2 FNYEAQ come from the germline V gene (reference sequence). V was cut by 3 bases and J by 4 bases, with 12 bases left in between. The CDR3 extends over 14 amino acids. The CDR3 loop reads CASSFGGLGETQYF. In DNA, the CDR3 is TGTGCCAGCAGCTTTGGAGGCCTGGGAGAGACCCAGTACTTC.

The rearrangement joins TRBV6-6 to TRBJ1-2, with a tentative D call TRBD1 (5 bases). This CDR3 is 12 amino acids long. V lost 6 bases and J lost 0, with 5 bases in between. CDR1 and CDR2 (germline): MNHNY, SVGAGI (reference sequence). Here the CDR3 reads CASRTANYGYTF. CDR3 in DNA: TGTGCCAGCAGGACAGCTAACTATGGCTACACCTTC.

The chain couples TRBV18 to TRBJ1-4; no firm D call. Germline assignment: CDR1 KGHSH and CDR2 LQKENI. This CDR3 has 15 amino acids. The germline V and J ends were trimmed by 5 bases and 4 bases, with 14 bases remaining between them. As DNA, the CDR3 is TGTGCCAGCTCAATCCGGGTAGAAAGTAATGAAAAACTGTTTTTT. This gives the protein CASSIRVESNEKLFF.

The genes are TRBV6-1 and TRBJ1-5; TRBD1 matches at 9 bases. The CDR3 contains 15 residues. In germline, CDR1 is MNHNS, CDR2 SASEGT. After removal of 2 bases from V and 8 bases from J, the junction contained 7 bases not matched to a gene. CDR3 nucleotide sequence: TGTGCCAGCAGTGAATGGGACAGGGAACGGGAGCCCCAGCATTTT. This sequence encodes CASSEWDREREPQHF.

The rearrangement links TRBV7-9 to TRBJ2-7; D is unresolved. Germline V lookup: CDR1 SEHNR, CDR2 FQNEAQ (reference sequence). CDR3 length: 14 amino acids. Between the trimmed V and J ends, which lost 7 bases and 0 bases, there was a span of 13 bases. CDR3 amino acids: CASIPLDTSYEQYF. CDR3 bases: TGTGCCAGCATCCCCCTCGACACCTCCTACGAGCAGTACTTC.

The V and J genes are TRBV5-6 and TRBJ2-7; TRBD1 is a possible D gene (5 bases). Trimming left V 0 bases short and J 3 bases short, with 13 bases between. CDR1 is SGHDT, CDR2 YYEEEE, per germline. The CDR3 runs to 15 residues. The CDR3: CASSLGVRVGYEQYF. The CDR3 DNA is TGTGCCAGCAGCTTGGGGGTCAGGGTCGGCTACGAGCAGTACTTC.

CDR3 loop: CASSLRQGTNTEAFF. CDR3 DNA sequence: TGTGCCAGCAGTCTCCGACAGGGGACAAACACTGAAGCTTTCTTT. This rearrangement joins TRBV27 to TRBJ1-1; 8 positions match TRBD1. CDR1 is MNHEY and CDR2 is SMNVEV in the germline V gene (reference sequence). V lost 5 bases and J lost 2; bases outside the gene matches: 7. CDR3 size: 15 residues.

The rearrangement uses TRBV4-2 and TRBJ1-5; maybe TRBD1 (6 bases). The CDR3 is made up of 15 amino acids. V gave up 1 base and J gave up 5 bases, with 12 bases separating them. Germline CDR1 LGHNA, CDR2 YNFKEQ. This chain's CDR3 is CASSQVWDIDQPQHF. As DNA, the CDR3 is TGTGCCAGCAGCCAAGTCTGGGACATTGATCAGCCCCAGCATTTT.

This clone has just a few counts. CDR3 region: CAAAVGADYGYTF. For the CDR3, the DNA is TGTGCCGCAGCAGTTGGGGCGGACTATGGCTACACCTTC. This sequence joins TRBV30 and TRBJ1-2; possibly TRBD1 for D (5 bases). From germline, CDR1 is GTSNPN and CDR2 SVGIG (reference sequence). The length of the CDR3 is 13 residues. Deletions cut 8 bases from V and 3 bases from J, with 16 bases between.

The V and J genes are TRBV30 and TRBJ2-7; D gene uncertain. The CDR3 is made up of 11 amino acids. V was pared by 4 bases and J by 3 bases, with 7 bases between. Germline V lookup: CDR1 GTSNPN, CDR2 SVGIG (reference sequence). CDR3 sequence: CAWTQFYEQYF. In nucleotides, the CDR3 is TGTGCCTGGACCCAATTCTACGAGCAGTACTTC. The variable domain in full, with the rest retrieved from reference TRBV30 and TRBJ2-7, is SQTIHQWPATLVQPVGSPLSLECTVEGTSNPNLYWYRQAAGRGLQLLFYSVGIGQISSEVPQNLSASRPQDRQFILSSKKLLLSDSGFYLCAWTQFYEQYFGPGTRLTVT.

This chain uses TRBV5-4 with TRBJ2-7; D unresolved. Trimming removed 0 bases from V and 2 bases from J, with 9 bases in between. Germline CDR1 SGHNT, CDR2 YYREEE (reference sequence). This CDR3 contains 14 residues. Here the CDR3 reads CASSLGVLTYEQYF. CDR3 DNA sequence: TGTGCCAGCAGCTTGGGGGTTCTTACCTACGAGCAGTACTTC.

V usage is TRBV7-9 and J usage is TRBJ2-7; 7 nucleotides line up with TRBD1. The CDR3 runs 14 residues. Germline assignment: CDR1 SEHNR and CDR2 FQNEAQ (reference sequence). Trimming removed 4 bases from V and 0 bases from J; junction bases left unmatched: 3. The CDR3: CASSWGQYSYEQYF. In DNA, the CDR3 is TGTGCCAGCAGCTGGGGACAGTACTCCTACGAGCAGTACTTC.

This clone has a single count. The CDR3 region has the DNA TGTGCCAGCTCACCACAGCAGGCCCGCTCCTACGAGCAGTACTTC. Translation: CASSPQQARSYEQYF. J is TRBJ2-7 and V is TRBV18; D call uncertain. The CDR3 spans 15 residues. Deletions cut 1 base from V and 0 bases from J, with 10 bases between. Germline V CDR1 and CDR2: KGHSH, LQKENI. The variable domain in full, completed from reference TRBV18 and TRBJ2-7, reads NAGVMQNPRHLVRRRGQEARLRCSPMKGHSHVYWYRQLPEEGLKFMVYLQKENIIDESGMPKERFSAEFPKEGPSILRIQQVVRGDSAAYFCASSPQQARSYEQYFGPGTRLTVT.

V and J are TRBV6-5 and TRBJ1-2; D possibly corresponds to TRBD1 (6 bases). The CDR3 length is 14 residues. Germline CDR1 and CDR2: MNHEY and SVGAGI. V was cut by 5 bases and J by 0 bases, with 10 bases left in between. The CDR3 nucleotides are TGTGCCAGCAGTGACAGGCTTCCTAACTATGGCTACACCTTC. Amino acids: CASSDRLPNYGYTF.

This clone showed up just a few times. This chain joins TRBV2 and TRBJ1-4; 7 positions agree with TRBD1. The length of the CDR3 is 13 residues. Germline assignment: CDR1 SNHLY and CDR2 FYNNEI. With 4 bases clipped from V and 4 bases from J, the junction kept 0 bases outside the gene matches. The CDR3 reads CASSGQGNEKLFF. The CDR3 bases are TGTGCCAGCAGTGGACAGGGTAATGAAAAACTGTTTTTT.

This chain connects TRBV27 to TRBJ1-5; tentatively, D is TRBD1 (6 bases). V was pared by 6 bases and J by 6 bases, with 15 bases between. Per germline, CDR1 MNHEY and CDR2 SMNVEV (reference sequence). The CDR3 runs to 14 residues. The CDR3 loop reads CASSVRRGGQPQHF. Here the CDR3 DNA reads TGTGCCAGCAGCGTCCGCAGGGGAGGTCAGCCCCAGCATTTT.

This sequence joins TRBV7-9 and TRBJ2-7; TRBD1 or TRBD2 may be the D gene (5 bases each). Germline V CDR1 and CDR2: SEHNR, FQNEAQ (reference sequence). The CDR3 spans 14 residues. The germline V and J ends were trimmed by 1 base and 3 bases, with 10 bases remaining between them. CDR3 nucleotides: TGTGCCAGCAGCTTAGTTCCAGGGAGCTACGAGCAGTACTTC. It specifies CASSLVPGSYEQYF.

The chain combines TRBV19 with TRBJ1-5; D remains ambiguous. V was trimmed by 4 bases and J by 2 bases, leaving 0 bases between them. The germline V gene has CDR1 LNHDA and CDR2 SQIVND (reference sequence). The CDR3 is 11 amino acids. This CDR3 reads CASSSNQPQHF. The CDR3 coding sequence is TGTGCCAGTAGTAGCAATCAGCCCCAGCATTTT.